Each of the 17 T cell receptor beta chains below was sequenced from the same sample in a study of T cell responses to AZD1222 COVID-19 vaccine. Only in-frame clones appear in the TCRdb table, and some are missing; sequencing was by immunoSEQ multiplex PCR. Of around 150,000 clones in the sample, over 75% were seen once. Sample: peripheral blood, taken 28 days after the second AZD1222 dose. Receptors originate from an adult who received the AZD1222 COVID-19 vaccine.

The chain recombines TRBV5-6 with TRBJ2-4; D uncertain. This CDR3 spans 14 amino acids. Trimming left V 2 bases short and J 5 bases short, with 11 bases between. Looked up from germline, CDR1 is SGHDT and CDR2 is YYEEEE. CDR3 sequence reads: CASSFTGGQNIQYF. The DNA for the CDR3 is TGTGCCAGCAGCTTTACGGGTGGCCAAAACATTCAGTACTTC.

CDR3 protein: CASSGQVGDTEAFF. CDR3 bases: TGTGCCAGCAGTGGCCAGGTTGGGGACACTGAAGCTTTCTTT. J is TRBJ1-1 and V is TRBV6-6; unclear D gene. The germline gives CDR1 MNHNY, CDR2 SVGAGI (reference sequence). This CDR3 is 14 amino acids long. The ends were cut back, 5 bases at V and 3 bases at J, with 13 bases in the middle.

The chain recombines TRBV10-3 with TRBJ2-3, with 7 positions matching TRBD2. Per the germline V gene, CDR1 is ENHRY and CDR2 is SYGVKD. Germline trimming cut 7 bases from V and 2 bases from J; bases unmatched to any gene: 6. The CDR3 runs to 14 residues. CDR3 residues: CAITPGRDTDTQYF. In DNA form, the CDR3 reads TGTGCCATCACCCCAGGGAGGGACACAGATACGCAGTATTTT.

J is TRBJ1-4 and V is TRBV4-1; D remains unclear. There are 19 residues in the CDR3. V lost 1 base and J 2 bases, leaving 20 bases between the germline ends. Per the germline V gene, CDR1 is MGHRA and CDR2 is YSYEKL. CDR3 amino acids: CASSQGFPKGEDTNEKLFF. As DNA, the CDR3 is TGCGCCAGCAGCCAAGGCTTCCCGAAGGGTGAGGACACTAATGAAAAACTGTTTTTT.

The chain is built from TRBV15 and TRBJ2-5; weak D call: TRBD2 (7 bases). Germline lookup yields CDR1 LNHNV and CDR2 YYDKDF (reference sequence). The CDR3 runs 16 residues. Trimming took off 1 base at V and 1 base at J, with 13 bases between the two ends. This CDR3 is CATSRGGGPRQETQYF. The CDR3 DNA sequence: TGTGCCACCAGCAGAGGGGGGGGCCCACGCCAAGAGACCCAGTACTTC.

This clone was detected only once. V gene TRBV4-3 combines with J gene TRBJ2-7; D assignment may be TRBD1 or TRBD2 (6 bases each). Germline CDR1 LGHNA, CDR2 YSLEER. CDR3 length: 13 residues. Trimming left V 1 base short and J 7 bases short, with 11 bases between. CDR3 sequence (DNA): TGCGCCAGCAGCCAAGTGGAAGGGGGGGAGCAGTACTTC. This encodes CASSQVEGGEQYF.

V gene TRBV30 combines with J gene TRBJ1-1; D is unresolved. The CDR3 has 13 amino acids. Trimming took 0 bases from V and 6 from J, leaving 11 bases between them. The germline V gene has CDR1 GTSNPN and CDR2 SVGIG (reference sequence). The DNA of the CDR3 is TGTGCCTGGAGTGTACTGGAAGCGGCTGAAGCTTTCTTT. It is translated as CAWSVLEAAEAFF.

V usage is TRBV19 and J usage is TRBJ1-1, with a possible D match to TRBD1 (6 bases). CDR3 size: 13 residues. The germline V and J ends were trimmed by 6 bases and 0 bases, with 8 bases remaining between them. CDR1 is LNHDA, CDR2 SQIVND, per germline (reference sequence). The DNA for the CDR3 is TGTGCCAGTAGGGACAGCTTGAACACTGAAGCTTTCTTT. Translating it yields CASRDSLNTEAFF.

This clone was picked up one time. This sequence joins TRBV2 and TRBJ2-1, with D tentatively TRBD1 (5 bases). This CDR3 region has 15 residues. Trimming removed 6 bases from V and 7 bases from J, with 19 bases in between. The germline gives CDR1 SNHLY, CDR2 FYNNEI. CDR3 region: CASSPARPGWNEQFF. In DNA, the CDR3 is TGTGCCAGCAGCCCCGCTAGGCCAGGGTGGAATGAGCAGTTCTTC.

The chain links TRBV5-4 to TRBJ1-2; 8 positions agree with TRBD1. CDR1 is SGHNT and CDR2 is YYREEE in the germline V gene (reference sequence). The CDR3 is 14 residues long. J lost 6 bases, V lost 2 bases, and 6 bases had no gene match. The CDR3 DNA reads TGTGCCAGCAGCTTAGGGACAGGAGAAGATGGCTACACCTTC. Protein sequence: CASSLGTGEDGYTF.

A word on this clone: Other DNA variants within this sample encode the same CDR3. The chain has TRBV30 and TRBJ2-7, with no clear D. Trimming pared 0 bases from V and 3 bases from J, leaving 6 bases between. The germline CDR1 and CDR2 sequences are GTSNPN and SVGIG (reference sequence). This CDR3 comprises 12 residues. Here the CDR3 DNA reads TGTGCCTGGAGTGTAGCCGGCTACGAGCAGTACTTC. Translating gives CAWSVAGYEQYF.

DNA for the CDR3: TGTGCCAGCAGCGTACGAGGGCGGTCCTACGAGCAGTACTTC. This translates into CASSVRGRSYEQYF. The chain joins TRBV5-6 to TRBJ2-7; D may be TRBD2 (5 bases). Germline CDR1 SGHDT, CDR2 YYEEEE. V dropped 4 bases and J dropped 1 base, with 12 bases sitting between them. The CDR3 is 14 residues long. Together with reference TRBV5-6 and TRBJ2-7, the CDR3 gives the full variable domain: DAGVTQSPTHLIKTRGQQVTLRCSPKSGHDTVSWYQQALGQGPQFIFQYYEEEERQRGNFPDRFSGHQFPNYSSELNVNALLLGDSALYLCASSVRGRSYEQYFGPGTRLTVT.

This clone has only a few counts. The chain links TRBV15 to TRBJ2-5; D ambiguous. The CDR3 consists of 13 residues. Germline V gene data show CDR1 as LNHNV and CDR2 as YYDKDF (reference sequence). The V end was cut by 4 bases, the J end by 5 bases, with 11 bases between. The CDR3 protein is CATSTGIGETQYF. The CDR3 coding sequence is TGTGCCACCAGCACTGGTATAGGGGAGACCCAGTACTTC.

The chain couples TRBV5-6 to TRBJ1-2; 8 bases line up with TRBD1. Germline trimming cut 2 bases from V and 6 bases from J; bases unmatched to any gene: 18. Germline CDR1 and CDR2: SGHDT and YYEEEE. The CDR3 extends over 18 amino acids. This chain's CDR3 is CASSFEGQGSVDLDGYTF. CDR3 bases: TGTGCCAGCAGCTTTGAAGGACAGGGATCCGTCGATTTAGATGGCTACACCTTC.

This clone occurred a few times. J is TRBJ1-6 and V is TRBV19, with D hard to call. The V gene's germline CDR1 is LNHDA and CDR2 SQIVND (reference sequence). The CDR3 consists of 16 residues. Trimming cost V 4 bases and J 4 bases, with 14 bases left between them. CDR3 in amino acids: CASSTRLTEYNSPLHF. In DNA, the CDR3 is TGTGCCAGTAGTACCCGTCTAACAGAATATAATTCACCCCTCCACTTT.

There are a few counts of this clone. The J gene is TRBJ1-2, the V gene TRBV2; possible D gene TRBD1, 5 bases. Germline V gene lookup returns CDR1 SNHLY and CDR2 FYNNEI. Trimming shortened V by 10 bases and J by 4 bases, and 19 bases separated the two germline ends. CDR3 length: 14 residues. CDR3 residues: CAIQSKGEIYGYTF. As DNA, the CDR3 is TGTGCCATCCAATCGAAAGGGGAAATCTATGGCTACACCTTC.

The J gene is TRBJ2-1, the V gene TRBV7-2, with a tentative D call TRBD2 (7 bases). V lost 1 base and J lost 7, with 14 bases in between. Germline V gene sequence: CDR1 SGHTA, CDR2 FQGNSA. The CDR3 has 15 residues. The CDR3 loop reads CASSLGGGLSNEQFF. As DNA, the CDR3 is TGTGCCAGCAGCTTAGGGGGGGGCCTATCGAATGAGCAGTTCTTC.